This TCR beta chain derives from a study of blood T cells in healthy people across ages. Combining a sample-barcoded 5' primer with a J-beta primer mix, a second PCR ran for 7 to 11 cycles. TCRdb re-called the 5' RACE reads with MiXCR, one entry per CDR3 protein. Of 760,000 or so distinct CDR3 sequences in the sample, around 25% were seen once. General study findings and limits: Versus aged donors, long-lived donors had higher diversity and more naive CD4+ cells.

CDR3 length equals 13 residues. The germline CDR1 and CDR2 sequences are MDHEN and SYDVKM. The V and J ends lost 4 bases and 4 bases, in that order; junction bases with no gene match: 4. Note on this clonotype: The antigen is undetermined.

This sample was shared with a second study, whose subject was T cells of mothers and their children. That source adds: Sequencing got over 8.5 million TCR beta CDR3 reads from each mother and roughly 2.7 million from each child.

The rearrangement uses TRBV28 and TRBJ2-7, with 7 bases identical to TRBD2. Sequences were obtained from blood. This TCR was sampled from a boy aged 5 to 17 in good health. The CDR3 bases are TGTGCCAGCAGTTCTGACGGGAGGTACGAGCAGTACTTC. Translating it yields CASSSDGRYEQYF. Using reference TRBV28 and TRBJ2-7 for the parts outside the CDR3, the full variable domain is DVKVTQSSRYLVKRTGEKVFLECVQDMDHENMFWYRQDPGLGLRLIYFSYDVKMKEKGDIPEGYSVSREKKERFSLILESASTNQTSMYLCASSSDGRYEQYFGPGTRLTVT.